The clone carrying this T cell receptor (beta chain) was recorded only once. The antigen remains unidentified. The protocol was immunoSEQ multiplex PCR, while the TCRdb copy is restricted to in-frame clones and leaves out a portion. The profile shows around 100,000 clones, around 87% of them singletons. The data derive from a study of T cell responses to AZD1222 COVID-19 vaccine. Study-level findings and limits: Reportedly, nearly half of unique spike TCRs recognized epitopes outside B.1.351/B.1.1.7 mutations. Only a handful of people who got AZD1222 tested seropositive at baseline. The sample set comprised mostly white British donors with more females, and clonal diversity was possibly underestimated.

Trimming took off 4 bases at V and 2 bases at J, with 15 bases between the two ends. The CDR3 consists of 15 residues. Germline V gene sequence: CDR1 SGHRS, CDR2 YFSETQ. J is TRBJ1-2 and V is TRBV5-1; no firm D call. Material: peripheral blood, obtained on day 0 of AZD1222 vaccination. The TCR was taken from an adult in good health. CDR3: CASSTVFSRNYGYTF. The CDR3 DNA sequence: TGCGCCAGCAGCACGGTATTCTCTCGGAACTATGGCTACACCTTC.